The 19 T cell receptor beta chains presented below share a single source sample, sequenced in a study of long-term antiretroviral therapy in people with HIV (dated by TCRdb to between 2022 and 2023). The immunoSEQ hsTCRB v3.0 assay was used at survey level resolution to sequence the TRB variable region. TCRdb obtained this table from immuneACCESS and retained in-frame rearrangements with V and J assigned. These tables miss some clones; where compared with another copy, unresolved V genes account for less than half of the shortfall, and the remainder is unexplained. The sample table contains about 39,000 clones; only one count was recorded for around 85% of them. The ten largest account for approximately 6% of the sample. Sequencing used unsorted PBMCs, obtained 3.1 years after starting antiretroviral therapy. These receptors were collected from a woman between 45 and 65 years old with HIV.

The J gene is TRBJ2-7, the V gene TRBV7-8; 11 bases are shared with TRBD2. CDR1 and CDR2 (germline): SGHVS, FQNEAQ. The CDR3 loop spans 15 amino acids. V trimming: 5 bases; J trimming: 3 bases; junction bases outside the gene matches: 6. CDR3 in amino acids: CASSRGLAGRYEQYF. CDR3 coding DNA: TGTGCCAGCAGCCGAGGACTAGCGGGTCGCTACGAGCAGTACTTC.

The J gene is TRBJ2-7, the V gene TRBV9; 9 bases are a match to TRBD2. Germline V gene sequence: CDR1 SGDLS, CDR2 YYNGEE. Trimming cost V 2 bases and J 2 bases; bases outside gene matches: 2. This CDR3 region has 14 residues. The CDR3 sequence: CASSVVAGAYEQYF. CDR3 DNA: TGTGCCAGCAGCGTTGTAGCGGGGGCCTACGAGCAGTACTTC.

The J gene is TRBJ2-7, the V gene TRBV6-1; D is uncertain. The CDR3 spans 14 residues. V lost 3 bases and J lost 2, with 11 bases in between. Germline V gives CDR1 MNHNS, CDR2 SASEGT. The CDR3 region is CASSDYPPPYEQYF. The CDR3 DNA follows: TGTGCCAGCAGTGATTACCCGCCGCCCTACGAGCAGTACTTC.

The genes are TRBV5-4 and TRBJ1-2, with 7 bases identical to TRBD1. Germline assignment: CDR1 SGHNT and CDR2 YYREEE (reference sequence). Unmatched junction bases numbered 4, after V lost 4 bases and J lost 4 bases. The CDR3 spans 13 residues. In nucleotides, the CDR3 is TGTGCCAGCAGCATGGGACAGCTCTATGGCTACACCTTC. Translating it yields CASSMGQLYGYTF.

In its sample, this clone was seen once. The genes are TRBV30 and TRBJ1-2, with D perhaps TRBD1 (6 bases). The ends were cut back, 3 bases at V and 4 bases at J, with 12 bases in the middle. From germline, CDR1 is GTSNPN and CDR2 SVGIG (reference sequence). CDR3 length: 13 residues. DNA of the CDR3: TGTGCCTGGAGATCAGGGGAGGGCTATGGCTACACCTTC. Amino acid sequence: CAWRSGEGYGYTF.

This chain connects TRBV5-1 to TRBJ1-1; unclear D gene. The CDR3 extends over 13 amino acids. The germline gives CDR1 SGHRS, CDR2 YFSETQ. V lost 0 bases to trimming and J lost 1 base, with 4 bases between them. DNA for the CDR3: TGCGCCAGCAGCTTGGAACAGAACACTGAAGCTTTCTTT. The encoded protein is CASSLEQNTEAFF.

The chain uses TRBV2 and TRBJ2-7; 8 bases line up with TRBD1. The CDR3 loop spans 14 amino acids. With 9 bases clipped from V and 2 bases from J, the junction kept 9 bases outside the gene matches. Germline V gene data show CDR1 as SNHLY and CDR2 as FYNNEI. In DNA, the CDR3 is TGTGCCAGTAGGGTGGCAGGGGGCCCCTACGAGCAGTACTTC. Encoded protein: CASRVAGGPYEQYF.

In DNA form, the CDR3 reads TGTGCCAGCAGTCCCAAGACTGAAGCTTTCTTT. It encodes CASSPKTEAFF. V usage is TRBV28 and J usage is TRBJ1-1; D remains ambiguous. The CDR3 is made up of 11 amino acids. V lost 5 bases and J lost 5, with 6 bases in between. From germline, CDR1 is MDHEN and CDR2 SYDVKM.

The chain carries TRBV18 and TRBJ2-6, with D possibly matching TRBD2 (5 bases). Between the trimmed V and J ends, which lost 5 bases and 2 bases, there was a span of 16 bases. This CDR3 has 17 amino acids. Germline assignment: CDR1 KGHSH and CDR2 LQKENI. CDR3 sequence: CASSSNGLGAGANVLTF. The CDR3 coding sequence is TGTGCCAGCTCATCAAACGGGTTGGGAGCTGGGGCCAACGTCCTGACTTTC.

This clone appeared once. V gene TRBV18 combines with J gene TRBJ2-5; no clear D gene. The germline gives CDR1 KGHSH, CDR2 LQKENI. The CDR3 extends over 11 amino acids. V lost 3 bases and J 4 bases, leaving 3 bases between the germline ends. CDR3 DNA sequence: TGTGCCAGCTCACCGGGAGAGACCCAGTACTTC. Its protein is CASSPGETQYF. The entire variable domain, with the rest obtained from reference TRBV18 and TRBJ2-5, is as follows: NAGVMQNPRHLVRRRGQEARLRCSPMKGHSHVYWYRQLPEEGLKFMVYLQKENIIDESGMPKERFSAEFPKEGPSILRIQQVVRGDSAAYFCASSPGETQYFGPGTRLLVL.

This chain connects TRBV6-5 to TRBJ2-1, with TRBD2 matching over 7 bases. The trim removed 2 bases at V and 4 bases at J, leaving 5 bases unmatched. Germline V gene lookup returns CDR1 MNHEY and CDR2 SVGAGI. The CDR3 consists of 15 residues. The CDR3 sequence is CASSYGRAQYNEQFF. The CDR3 DNA reads TGTGCCAGCAGTTACGGGAGGGCCCAGTACAATGAGCAGTTCTTC.

The genes are TRBV6-1 and TRBJ1-1; 7 bases align to TRBD1. After removal of 4 bases from V and 10 bases from J, the junction contained 6 bases not matched to a gene. Germline V lookup: CDR1 MNHNS, CDR2 SASEGT. This CDR3 comprises 12 residues. This CDR3 reads CASSGQGQGAFF. The DNA of the CDR3 is TGTGCCAGCAGTGGACAGGGTCAGGGAGCTTTCTTT.

The chain is built from TRBV4-3 and TRBJ1-2, with no clear D. The CDR3 contains 15 residues. The germline V gene has CDR1 LGHNA and CDR2 YSLEER. The ends were cut back, 0 bases at V and 5 bases at J, with 13 bases in the middle. The CDR3 nucleotides read TGCGCCAGCAGCCAAGAGGCTGCTATCCTGTATGGCTACACCTTC. Its translation: CASSQEAAILYGYTF.

The chain employs TRBV5-4 and TRBJ2-5, with TRBD2 matching 7 bases. The V segment lost 9 bases and the J segment 3 bases; nucleotides outside the gene matches: 8. There are 13 residues in the CDR3. CDR1 and CDR2 from the germline V gene are SGHNT and YYREEE (reference sequence). The chain's CDR3 is CAIPMGGEETQYF. The CDR3 DNA sequence: TGTGCCATCCCGATGGGGGGGGAAGAGACCCAGTACTTC.

CDR3 DNA sequence: TGTGCCAGCAGCCCAGAGCCAGGACTAGCCTACAATGAGCAGTTCTTC. Translated: CASSPEPGLAYNEQFF. The chain has TRBV4-2 and TRBJ2-1; 7 nucleotides agree with TRBD2. V trimming: 4 bases; J trimming: 2 bases; junction bases outside the gene matches: 8. Germline assignment: CDR1 LGHNA and CDR2 YNFKEQ. This CDR3 region has 16 residues.

The chain links TRBV9 to TRBJ1-1; a weak D match, TRBD1 (5 bases). CDR3 length: 13 amino acids. CDR1 is SGDLS and CDR2 is YYNGEE in the germline V gene. V lost 0 bases and J 7 bases, leaving 10 bases between the germline ends. This CDR3 reads CASSVVSGHEAFF. CDR3 in DNA: TGTGCCAGCAGCGTAGTTTCAGGACATGAAGCTTTCTTT.

The sample holds one count of this clone. The chain uses TRBV4-2 and TRBJ2-7; no reliable D call. V shed 5 bases and J shed 0 bases, with 11 bases lying between them. CDR1 is LGHNA, CDR2 YNFKEQ, per germline. The CDR3 is made up of 14 amino acids. The CDR3 here is CASSYGSSSYEQYF. DNA for the CDR3: TGTGCCAGCAGCTATGGGTCGAGCTCCTACGAGCAGTACTTC.

This clone was detected once. The V gene is TRBV6-5, the J gene TRBJ2-6; D is undetermined. This CDR3 comprises 16 residues. Germline V CDR1 and CDR2: MNHEY, SVGAGI. Trimming left V 0 bases short and J 2 bases short, with 8 bases between. CDR3 coding DNA: TGTGCCAGCAGTTACTCGTCGAGTGCTGGGGCCAACGTCCTGACTTTC. It specifies CASSYSSSAGANVLTF.

J is TRBJ1-4 and V is TRBV7-2, with D possibly being TRBD1 (6 bases). The V end was cut by 5 bases, the J end by 8 bases, with 18 bases between. Germline lookup yields CDR1 SGHTA and CDR2 FQGNSA. This CDR3 spans 15 amino acids. The CDR3 loop reads CASSPGGRVWEKLFF. CDR3 DNA sequence: TGTGCCAGCAGCCCGGGGGGCCGCGTATGGGAAAAACTGTTTTTT.